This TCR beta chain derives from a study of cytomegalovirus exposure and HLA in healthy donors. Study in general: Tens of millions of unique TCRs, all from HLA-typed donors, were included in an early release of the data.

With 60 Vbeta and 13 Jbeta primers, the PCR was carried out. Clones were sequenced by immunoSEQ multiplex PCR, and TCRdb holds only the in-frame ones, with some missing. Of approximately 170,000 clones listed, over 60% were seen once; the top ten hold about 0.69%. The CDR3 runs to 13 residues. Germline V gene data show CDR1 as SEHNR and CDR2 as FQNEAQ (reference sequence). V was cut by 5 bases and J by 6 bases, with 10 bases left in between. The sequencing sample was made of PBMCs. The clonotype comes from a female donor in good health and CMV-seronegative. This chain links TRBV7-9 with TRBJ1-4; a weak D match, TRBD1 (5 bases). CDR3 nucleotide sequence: TGTGCCAGCAGCCGCGGGGGGGATGAAAAACTGTTTTTT. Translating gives CASSRGGDEKLFF.